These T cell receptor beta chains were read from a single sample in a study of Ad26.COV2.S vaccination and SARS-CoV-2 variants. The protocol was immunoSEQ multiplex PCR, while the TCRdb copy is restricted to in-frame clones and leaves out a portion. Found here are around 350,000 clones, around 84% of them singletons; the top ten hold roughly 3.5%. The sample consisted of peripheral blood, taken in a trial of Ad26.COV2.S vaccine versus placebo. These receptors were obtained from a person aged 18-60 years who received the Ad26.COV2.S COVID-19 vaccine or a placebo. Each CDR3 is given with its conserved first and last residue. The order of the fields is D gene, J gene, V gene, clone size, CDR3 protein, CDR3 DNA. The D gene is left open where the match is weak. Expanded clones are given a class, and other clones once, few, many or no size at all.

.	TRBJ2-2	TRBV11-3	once	CASSLDAVQNGEKNTGELFF	TGTGCCAGCAGCTTAGATGCGGTTCAGAACGGGGAAAAGAACACCGGGGAGCTGTTTTTT
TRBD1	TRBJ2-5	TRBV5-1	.	CASTGPQGVETQYF	TGCGCCAGCACGGGCCCGCAGGGGGTGGAGACCCAGTACTTC
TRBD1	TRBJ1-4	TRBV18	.	CASSQTHQTTGMNEKLFF	TGTGCCAGCTCCCAGACACATCAGACGACAGGGATGAATGAAAAACTGTTTTTT
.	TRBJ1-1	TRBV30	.	CAWRYQGVAFF	TGTGCCTGGAGATACCAGGGTGTGGCTTTCTTT
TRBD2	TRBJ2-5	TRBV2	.	CASNFGGVGQETQYF	TGTGCCAGCAATTTTGGGGGGGTTGGACAAGAGACCCAGTACTTC
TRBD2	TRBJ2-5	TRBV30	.	CAWSWASGVQETQYF	TGTGCCTGGAGTTGGGCTAGCGGAGTCCAAGAGACCCAGTACTTC
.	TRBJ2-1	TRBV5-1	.	CASSPGQEQFF	TGCGCCAGCAGCCCCGGACAGGAGCAGTTCTTC
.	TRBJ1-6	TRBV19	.	CASNDSGSPLHF	TGTGCCAGTAATGACAGTGGGTCACCCCTCCACTTT
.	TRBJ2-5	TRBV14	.	CASSQERGTQYF	TGTGCCAGCAGCCAAGAGAGGGGGACCCAGTACTTC
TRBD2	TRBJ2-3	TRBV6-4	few	CASSERAGELDTQYF	TGTGCCAGCAGTGAAAGGGCGGGGGAGTTAGATACGCAGTATTTT
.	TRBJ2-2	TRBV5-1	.	CASSLEAGLNTGELFF	TGCGCCAGCAGCTTGGAGGCAGGCTTAAACACCGGGGAGCTGTTTTTT
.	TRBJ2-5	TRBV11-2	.	CASSFNGQETQYF	TGTGCCAGCAGCTTCAATGGGCAAGAGACCCAGTACTTC
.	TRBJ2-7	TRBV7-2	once	CASSSNSPYEQYF	TGTGCCAGCAGCTCCAACAGCCCCTACGAGCAGTACTTC